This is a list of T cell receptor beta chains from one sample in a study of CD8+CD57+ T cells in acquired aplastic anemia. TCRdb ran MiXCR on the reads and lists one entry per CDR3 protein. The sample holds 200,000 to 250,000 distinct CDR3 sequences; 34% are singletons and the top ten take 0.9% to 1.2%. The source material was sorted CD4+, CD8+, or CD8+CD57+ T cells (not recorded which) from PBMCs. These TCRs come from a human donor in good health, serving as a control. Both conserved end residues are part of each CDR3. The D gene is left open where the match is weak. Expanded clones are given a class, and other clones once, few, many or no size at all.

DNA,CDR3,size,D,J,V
TGTGCCAGCAGCGTAGTGGACTCTGGAAACACCATATATTTT,CASSVVDSGNTIYF,many,NA,TRBJ1-3,TRBV9
TGTGCCAGCAGCTCGATGGGGCTGGGACTAGCGGACACCGGGGAGCTGTTTTTT,CASSSMGLGLADTGELFF,few,TRBD2,TRBJ2-2,TRBV9
TGTGCCAGTAGTATGGGACAGGGGACAGCCGGATCTCGCTACACCTTC,CASSMGQGTAGSRYTF,many,TRBD1,TRBJ1-2,TRBV19
TGTGCCAGCGGACCAGGGGCGGAGACCCAGTACTTC,CASGPGAETQYF,few,NA,TRBJ2-5,TRBV3-1
TGTGCCTGGAGCCATAGGGACGGGAGGGCCCACGAGCAGTACTTC,CAWSHRDGRAHEQYF,NA,TRBD2,TRBJ2-7,TRBV30
TGTGCCAGCAACCCCTCCGGACGGATTAATGAAAAACTGTTTTTT,CASNPSGRINEKLFF,NA,NA,TRBJ1-4,TRBV28
TGCGCCAGCAGCCAAGGAGGAGGGACCGCAAGCTCCTACGAGCAGTACTTC,CASSQGGGTASSYEQYF,few,NA,TRBJ2-7,TRBV4-1
TGCAGTGCTAGAGTCTCAGTCCCGGTCGTCACCCAGTACTTC,CSARVSVPVVTQYF,many,NA,TRBJ2-5,TRBV20-1
TGTGCCACCAGTGTGGGGACAGGGACCTCTCGGGATGAGCAGTTCTTC,CATSVGTGTSRDEQFF,many,TRBD1,TRBJ2-1,TRBV24-1
TGTGCCACCAGAACGGGAGCAGGTTCCTACGAGCAGTACTTC,CATRTGAGSYEQYF,NA,NA,TRBJ2-7,TRBV10-3
TGTGCCAGCAGAAAGGGGGCACCTAACTATGGCTACACCTTC,CASRKGAPNYGYTF,many,TRBD1,TRBJ1-2,TRBV12-3/TRBV12-4
TGCAGCGTTGCTGGGAGTTACGAGCAGTACTTC,CSVAGSYEQYF,many,NA,TRBJ2-7,TRBV29-1
TGCAGTGCTCTGTGGGGGGCCGGTAACGAGCAGTACTTC,CSALWGAGNEQYF,many,NA,TRBJ2-7,TRBV20-1
TGTGCCAGCAGCACCCAACTTGGGCCCTCCTACGAGCAGTACTTC,CASSTQLGPSYEQYF,many,NA,TRBJ2-7,TRBV11-1
TGCAGTGCTGCGGACCCAGAGACCCAGTACTTC,CSAADPETQYF,many,NA,TRBJ2-5,TRBV20-1
TGTGCCAAAAAAAGGACTAGCGGTGAAACAGATACGCAGTATTTT,CAKKRTSGETDTQYF,many,TRBD2,TRBJ2-3,TRBV10-3
TGTGCCAGCAGCCAAGACGGGCCCTGGAACACAGATACGCAGTATTTT,CASSQDGPWNTDTQYF,NA,NA,TRBJ2-3,TRBV13
TGTGCCAGCAGCCCGCCAGGGGGCACAGATACGCAGTATTTT,CASSPPGGTDTQYF,few,NA,TRBJ2-3,TRBV5-5
TGTGCCAGCAGCTTGGATCTCGGGCCCTACTACGAGCAGTACTTC,CASSLDLGPYYEQYF,NA,NA,TRBJ2-7,TRBV5-4
TGTGCCAGCAGAGATCTAGCGGGGGCAATGAATGAGCAGTTCTTC,CASRDLAGAMNEQFF,NA,TRBD2,TRBJ2-1,TRBV6-1
TGTGCCAGCAGTTCCAAGACAGGGAGCAGGGTGGGTAAATATATCGGCTACACCTTC,CASSSKTGSRVGKYIGYTF,few,TRBD1,TRBJ1-2,TRBV12-3/TRBV12-4
TGTGCCATCAGTCCGGACGGGCTCTATGGCTACACCTTC,CAISPDGLYGYTF,NA,NA,TRBJ1-2,TRBV10-3
TGTGCCAGCACCCTTACCGGGACAGCGAGCTCCTACGAGCAGTACTTC,CASTLTGTASSYEQYF,NA,TRBD1,TRBJ2-7,TRBV27
TGTGCCAGCAGCACTACCACAGGGGGCGCGGATATCTATGGCTACACCTTC,CASSTTTGGADIYGYTF,NA,TRBD1,TRBJ1-2,TRBV9
TGCAGTGCTATTCCATTGTCGGGTCGGGAGCTCAAGGTGAATGAGCAGTTCTTC,CSAIPLSGRELKVNEQFF,many,NA,TRBJ2-1,TRBV20-1
TGTGCCAGCGGGCGGTCTCTCTACGAGCAGTACTTC,CASGRSLYEQYF,many,NA,TRBJ2-7,TRBV9
TGTGCCACCAGCAGAGTTCCGGGACAGGGCCACTATGGCTACACCTTC,CATSRVPGQGHYGYTF,NA,TRBD1,TRBJ1-2,TRBV15
TGTGCCATCAGGGGACAGGGGACTAACTATGGCTACACCTTC,CAIRGQGTNYGYTF,NA,TRBD1,TRBJ1-2,TRBV10-3
TGTGCCAGCAGCCAAAGAGCGGGGGCTGGGGGTGAGCAGTTCTTC,CASSQRAGAGGEQFF,many,TRBD2,TRBJ2-1,TRBV3-1
TGTGCCGGACGGGAAGACAGGGAAAAAAACATTCAGTACTTC,CAGREDREKNIQYF,NA,TRBD1,TRBJ2-4,TRBV10-3
TGTGCCAGCAGCCTGCAGGACGCCAGCACAGATACGCAGTATTTT,CASSLQDASTDTQYF,few,NA,TRBJ2-3,TRBV3-1
TGTGCCAGCAGCTTGGGAGCGGGTATGAACACTGAAGCTTTCTTT,CASSLGAGMNTEAFF,NA,NA,TRBJ1-1,TRBV5-4
TGTGCCAGCAGCGTAGACCGGAACACTGAAGCTTTCTTT,CASSVDRNTEAFF,many,NA,TRBJ1-1,TRBV9
TGTGCCAGCGGGGACAGGGTGAGTGCTGAAGCTTTCTTT,CASGDRVSAEAFF,NA,TRBD1,TRBJ1-1,TRBV27
TGCAGTGCCCCGAGGGGGGAAGCCTACGAGCAGTACTTC,CSAPRGEAYEQYF,many,NA,TRBJ2-7,TRBV20-1
TGTGCCAGCAGCCGCGGATTCACAGATACGCAGTATTTT,CASSRGFTDTQYF,NA,NA,TRBJ2-3,TRBV7-9
TGTGCCAGCAGTCCTAGCGGGGGTTTTTACAATGAGCAGTTCTTC,CASSPSGGFYNEQFF,many,TRBD2,TRBJ2-1,TRBV2
TGTGCCAGCAGCTTACGGACAGGGTCCTACGAGCAGTACTTC,CASSLRTGSYEQYF,NA,TRBD1,TRBJ2-7,TRBV7-9
TGTGCCAGCAGCCAAAGCGGGGGGGCCACCGGGGAGCTGTTTTTT,CASSQSGGATGELFF,few,TRBD2,TRBJ2-2,TRBV7-2
TGCGCCAGCAAGGAAGGGTGGGGGAGTAAGAATCAGCCCCAGCATTTT,CASKEGWGSKNQPQHF,few,NA,TRBJ1-5,TRBV4-1
TGTGCCAGCAGTGTCTGGGTGAATGAGCAGTTCTTC,CASSVWVNEQFF,NA,NA,TRBJ2-1,TRBV2
TGTGCCAGCAGCCCATCGGGGACTTGGGGAGAGACCCAGTACTTC,CASSPSGTWGETQYF,NA,NA,TRBJ2-5,TRBV7-3
TGTGCCAGCAGCTTACTCCCTGGGACCCCCGGGGGAAATACGCAGTATTTT,CASSLLPGTPGGNTQYF,NA,NA,TRBJ2-3,TRBV7-3
TGTGCCAGCAGTCCCCGGACTCGCACAGATACGCAGTATTTT,CASSPRTRTDTQYF,NA,NA,TRBJ2-3,TRBV6-1
TGCGCCAGCAGCTTGGGAGGACTAGCGGACAATGAGCAGTTCTTC,CASSLGGLADNEQFF,many,TRBD2,TRBJ2-1,TRBV5-1
TGCGCCAGCAGTGAGTCGAAAAGGACAGGGTATGATGAAAAACTGTTTTTT,CASSESKRTGYDEKLFF,NA,TRBD1,TRBJ1-4,TRBV10-2
TGTGCCAGCAGCCAAGATTTCGGCAACGCCTACGAGCAGTACTTC,CASSQDFGNAYEQYF,many,NA,TRBJ2-7,TRBV4-2
TGTGCCAGCAGACATTTAATAGCGGGAGGGAAAGCCTACGAGCAGTACTTC,CASRHLIAGGKAYEQYF,few,TRBD2,TRBJ2-7,TRBV11-2
TGTGCCAGTAGCGATAACAGGGGGCCCCTTAACTATGGCTACACCTTC,CASSDNRGPLNYGYTF,many,TRBD1,TRBJ1-2,TRBV19
TGTGCCACCAGTGACCATGCCGGGACAGCGACATCAAACTATGGCTACACCTTC,CATSDHAGTATSNYGYTF,many,TRBD1,TRBJ1-2,TRBV24-1
TGCAGCGTTGCCAGGGCCAACTCAAATGAGCAGTTCTTC,CSVARANSNEQFF,NA,NA,TRBJ2-1,TRBV29-1
TGTGCCAGCAGCCGATGGGCCCCACTAGACTCCTACAATGAGCAGTTCTTC,CASSRWAPLDSYNEQFF,few,NA,TRBJ2-1,TRBV4-2
TGTGCCAGTACGTCTAGCGGGCTGAGCTCCTACGAGCAGTACTTC,CASTSSGLSSYEQYF,once,TRBD2,TRBJ2-7,TRBV19
TGTGCCATCAGGCCCAACGAAGGACAGGGGGCCGGGGAGCTGTTTTTT,CAIRPNEGQGAGELFF,many,TRBD1,TRBJ2-2,TRBV10-3
TGTGCCACCAGCAGCCAACGAACAGAGAACTACGAGCAGTACTTC,CATSSQRTENYEQYF,few,NA,TRBJ2-7,TRBV15
TGTGCCAGCAGCGCGAAACCGGGACAGGGCTTTGGCTCCTATAATTCACCCCTCCACTTT,CASSAKPGQGFGSYNSPLHF,many,TRBD1,TRBJ1-6,TRBV7-6
TGTGCCAGCAGCTTGGGAGGAGGGAATCAGCCCCAGCATTTT,CASSLGGGNQPQHF,many,NA,TRBJ1-5,TRBV5-5
TGTGCCAGCAGCTTCACAGGGGGGAGTGAAAACGAGCAGTACTTC,CASSFTGGSENEQYF,few,TRBD1,TRBJ2-7,TRBV11-2
TGTGCCAGCAGTCCGGAGGGACTAGCGGGAGTCTATGCCTACGAGCAGTACTTC,CASSPEGLAGVYAYEQYF,many,TRBD2,TRBJ2-7,TRBV12-3/TRBV12-4
TGTGCCAGCAGCTTAAGTCAGGCTGGCGGTGAAAAACTGTTTTTT,CASSLSQAGGEKLFF,many,NA,TRBJ1-4,TRBV7-9